The rows below give T cell receptor beta chains drawn from one sample of a study of blood T cell repertoires in COVID-19. Libraries were prepared by immunoSEQ multiplex PCR; TCRdb keeps only in-frame clonotypes and omits some of them. The profile shows 200,000 or so clones, roughly 80% of them singletons. Sequencing used peripheral blood. The receptor set was obtained from a man aged 55-75 years with active or convalescent COVID-19. Both conserved end residues are part of each CDR3. Fields, in order: clone size, D gene, J gene, V gene, CDR3 DNA, CDR3 protein. The D gene is left open where the match is weak. Clone size is given for some rows only: seen once, a few or many times, or a class if the clone is expanded.

size: -
D: TRBD1
J: TRBJ1-4
V: TRBV11-2
DNA: TGTGCCAGCAGCTGGGAGCGACAGGGTGGACTGTTTTTT
CDR3: CASSWERQGGLFF

size: -
D: -
J: TRBJ1-5
V: TRBV7-2
DNA: TGTGCCAGCAGCTTAGGGGGGCGGAATCAGCCCCAGCATTTT
CDR3: CASSLGGRNQPQHF

size: -
D: TRBD1
J: TRBJ1-2
V: TRBV7-2
DNA: TGTGCCAGCAGATACGGGACAGGGGGAAATGGCTACACCTTC
CDR3: CASRYGTGGNGYTF

size: -
D: -
J: TRBJ1-6
V: TRBV10-3
DNA: TGTGCCATCAGCCGAGCGGGCGACGGAACACCCTTT
CDR3: CAISRAGDGTPF

size: few
D: TRBD1
J: TRBJ2-5
V: TRBV7-2
DNA: TGTGCCAGCAGCCCAGGGACAGAAGAGACCCAGTACTTC
CDR3: CASSPGTEETQYF

size: -
D: TRBD1
J: TRBJ2-6
V: TRBV18
DNA: TGTGCCAGCCACTTGGGACAGGGGGCTTCTGGGGCCAACGTCCTGACTTTC
CDR3: CASHLGQGASGANVLTF

size: -
D: TRBD1
J: TRBJ1-6
V: TRBV6-5
DNA: TGTGCCAGCCACTTGATGGACAGGGGGCAATCACCCCTCCACTTT
CDR3: CASHLMDRGQSPLHF

size: -
D: TRBD1
J: TRBJ1-4
V: TRBV5-1
DNA: TGCGCCAGCAGCTTGCGACAGGGGGCGCTTGAAAAACTGTTTTTT
CDR3: CASSLRQGALEKLFF

size: few
D: TRBD2
J: TRBJ2-3
V: TRBV5-1
DNA: TGCGCCAGCAGGGAGCGGGGTAGCACAGATACGCAGTATTTT
CDR3: CASRERGSTDTQYF

size: -
D: -
J: TRBJ1-5
V: TRBV24-1
DNA: TGTGCCACCAGTAACAGGAATAGCAATCAGCCCCAGCATTTT
CDR3: CATSNRNSNQPQHF

size: -
D: -
J: TRBJ2-7
V: TRBV24-1
DNA: TGTGCCACGCCCCTCGGACAGAGGAGGTTCCACGAGCAGTACTTC
CDR3: CATPLGQRRFHEQYF

size: -
D: TRBD1
J: TRBJ1-4
V: TRBV3-1/TRBV3-2
DNA: TGTGCCAGCAGCCGAAGGACAGGGGAGGGCGAAAAACTGTTTTTT
CDR3: CASSRRTGEGEKLFF

size: once
D: -
J: TRBJ2-6
V: TRBV18
DNA: TGTGCCAGCTCACCCCCCGGGTTAACGGGGGCCAACGTCCTGACTTTC
CDR3: CASSPPGLTGANVLTF

size: -
D: -
J: TRBJ2-2
V: TRBV5-1
DNA: TGCGCCAGCAGCCCCGACAGTTATAACACCGGGGAGCTGTTTTTT
CDR3: CASSPDSYNTGELFF

size: -
D: -
J: TRBJ2-7
V: TRBV5-1
DNA: TGCGCCAGCAGCTTGGTAGCTTCGAGCTCCTACGAGCAGTACTTC
CDR3: CASSLVASSSYEQYF

size: -
D: TRBD1
J: TRBJ2-7
V: TRBV12-3/TRBV12-4
DNA: TGTGCCAGCAGCCCACAGGGGGAGCAGTACTTC
CDR3: CASSPQGEQYF

size: once
D: TRBD1
J: TRBJ1-5
V: TRBV7-9
DNA: TGTGCCAGCAGCTCCGCGACAGGGGGGAGCAATCAGCCCCAGCATTTT
CDR3: CASSSATGGSNQPQHF

size: -
D: -
J: TRBJ1-1
V: TRBV12-5
DNA: TGTGCTAGTGGCCTCTGGGGCGGAATGAACACTGAAGCTTTCTTT
CDR3: CASGLWGGMNTEAFF

size: -
D: TRBD1
J: TRBJ2-2
V: TRBV7-3
DNA: TGTGCCAGCAGCCCTGGGACAGGGTTGGCCGGGGAGCTGTTTTTT
CDR3: CASSPGTGLAGELFF

size: once
D: TRBD2
J: TRBJ2-2
V: TRBV28
DNA: TGTGCCAGCAGGATACTAGCGGCGAACACCGGGGAGCTGTTTTTT
CDR3: CASRILAANTGELFF

size: -
D: TRBD2
J: TRBJ2-3
V: TRBV24-1
DNA: TGTGCCACCAGTGCTAGACTAGCGGGGAGCACAGATACGCAGTATTTT
CDR3: CATSARLAGSTDTQYF

size: few
D: -
J: TRBJ1-5
V: TRBV12-3/TRBV12-4
DNA: TGTGCCAGCAGTTTAAACGGAGGAGAGCCCCAGCATTTT
CDR3: CASSLNGGEPQHF

size: -
D: -
J: TRBJ2-5
V: TRBV10-3
DNA: TGTGCCATCTCCTCAGGGGCGGTAACGGGGGAGACCCAGTACTTC
CDR3: CAISSGAVTGETQYF

size: -
D: -
J: TRBJ2-2
V: TRBV5-6
DNA: TGTGCCAGCAGACCCGTACTAGTTGCCGGGGAGCTGTTTTTT
CDR3: CASRPVLVAGELFF

size: -
D: -
J: TRBJ1-1
V: TRBV7-9
DNA: TGTGCCAGCAGCTTTTTGACAGGCGGGGCTTTCTTT
CDR3: CASSFLTGGAFF

size: -
D: -
J: TRBJ2-5
V: TRBV2
DNA: TGTGCCAGCAGGAGCCAGGTGGAGACCCAGTACTTC
CDR3: CASRSQVETQYF

size: -
D: TRBD2
J: TRBJ2-3
V: TRBV7-6
DNA: TGTGCCAGCAGCCCCTTCGGGGCGGGAGCGGATACGCAGTATTTT
CDR3: CASSPFGAGADTQYF

size: -
D: -
J: TRBJ1-5
V: TRBV24-1
DNA: TGTGCCACCAGTCCACCCCCTCAGGGATCCTCGGTTGGCAATCAGCCCCAGCATTTT
CDR3: CATSPPPQGSSVGNQPQHF

size: -
D: -
J: TRBJ2-7
V: TRBV12-2
DNA: TGTGCAAGTCGCCCCGCGACAGGGGGCCTTGCCCACGAGCAGTACTTC
CDR3: CASRPATGGLAHEQYF